A single sample gave rise to the 18 T cell receptor beta chains below, sequenced in a study of T cell responses to AZD1222 COVID-19 vaccine. Libraries were prepared by immunoSEQ multiplex PCR; TCRdb keeps only in-frame clonotypes and omits some of them. The sample yields about 160,000 clones, 90% to 95% seen once. Sequenced material: peripheral blood, taken 28 days after the second AZD1222 dose. These receptors all stem from an adult who received the AZD1222 COVID-19 vaccine.

The chain is built from TRBV15 and TRBJ1-1; tentatively, D is TRBD1 (5 bases). CDR1 is LNHNV, CDR2 YYDKDF, per germline (reference sequence). Deletions cut 3 bases from V and 1 base from J, with 12 bases between. The CDR3 sequence is 15 residues long. This chain's CDR3 is CATSSRQGGNTEAFF. The CDR3 nucleotides read TGTGCCACCAGCAGTCGGCAGGGTGGGAACACTGAAGCTTTCTTT.

The rearrangement links TRBV30 to TRBJ2-7, with D possibly matching TRBD2 (5 bases). CDR3 length: 13 amino acids. Trimming left V 3 bases short and J 7 bases short, with 16 bases between. Germline loops: CDR1 GTSNPN, CDR2 SVGIG (reference sequence). The CDR3 sequence is CAWSLSERSEQYF. The CDR3 region has the DNA TGTGCCTGGAGCCTATCGGAGCGGTCAGAGCAGTACTTC.

The chain employs TRBV5-6 and TRBJ2-7, with a possible D match to TRBD2 (5 bases). V lost 4 bases, J lost 3 bases, and 20 bases lay in between. CDR1 is SGHDT and CDR2 is YYEEEE in the germline V gene. The CDR3 is 16 residues long. The CDR3, as DNA: TGTGCCAGCAGCCCCCCTGGGAGCGGTCACATCTACGAGCAGTACTTC. It codes for CASSPPGSGHIYEQYF.

The V and J genes are TRBV5-6 and TRBJ1-1; TRBD1 matches at 7 bases. The CDR3 has 14 residues. Unmatched junction bases numbered 2, after V lost 2 bases and J lost 1 base. The germline V gene encodes CDR1 SGHDT and CDR2 YYEEEE. Here the CDR3 DNA reads TGTGCCAGCAGCTTTCGACAGGGGAACACTGAAGCTTTCTTT. Residues: CASSFRQGNTEAFF.

This sequence joins TRBV7-3 and TRBJ1-3; 11 nucleotides line up with TRBD1. Trimming cost V 5 bases and J 2 bases; bases outside gene matches: 5. The CDR3 spans 16 residues. CDR1 and CDR2 from the germline V gene are SGHTA and FQGTGA. In DNA, the CDR3 is TGTGCCAGCAGCCCATCGGGACAGGGGGCTGGAAACACCATATATTTT. Protein sequence: CASSPSGQGAGNTIYF.

J is TRBJ1-1 and V is TRBV19; D gene unclear. The CDR3 runs to 13 residues. Germline-derived CDR1 and CDR2 are LNHDA and SQIVND (reference sequence). Trimming left V 3 bases short and J 7 bases short, with 12 bases between. As DNA, the CDR3 is TGTGCCAGTAGTATGCTTAGAGGAGATGAAGCTTTCTTT. Its protein is CASSMLRGDEAFF.

This chain links TRBV30 with TRBJ1-1, with TRBD1 matching 11 bases. Per germline, CDR1 GTSNPN and CDR2 SVGIG (reference sequence). CDR3 length: 12 amino acids. Germline trimming cut 5 bases from V and 11 bases from J; bases unmatched to any gene: 7. The CDR3 bases are TGTGCCTGGGGGGGACAGGGGGATGGGGCTTTCTTT. This codes for CAWGGQGDGAFF.

This chain joins TRBV19 and TRBJ1-1, with unresolved D. Germline assignment: CDR1 LNHDA and CDR2 SQIVND (reference sequence). V was trimmed by 10 bases and J by 2 bases, leaving 5 bases between them. CDR3 length: 10 residues. The CDR3 DNA reads as TGTGCCACATTCAACACTGAAGCTTTCTTT. It specifies CATFNTEAFF.

This clone was observed a handful of times. J is TRBJ1-3 and V is TRBV20-1; unclear D gene. The length of the CDR3 is 13 residues. Germline values: CDR1 DFQATT, CDR2 SNEGSKA (reference sequence). The V end lost 3 bases, the J end lost 0 bases, and 6 bases lay between the germline ends. The CDR3 is CSASYSSGNTIYF. The CDR3 DNA reads TGCAGTGCTAGTTATAGCTCTGGAAACACCATATATTTT.

The chain employs TRBV5-4 and TRBJ1-3; D is unclear. CDR3 length: 14 amino acids. V gave up 2 bases and J gave up 2 bases, with 8 bases separating them. In germline, CDR1 is SGHNT, CDR2 YYREEE (reference sequence). The CDR3 loop reads CASSFMGTGNTIYF. The CDR3 DNA is TGTGCCAGCAGCTTCATGGGCACTGGAAACACCATATATTTT.

The rearrangement uses TRBV19 and TRBJ2-3; possible D gene TRBD2, 6 bases. Germline V gene lookup returns CDR1 LNHDA and CDR2 SQIVND (reference sequence). Trimming cost V 7 bases and J 9 bases, with 23 bases left between them. CDR3 length: 15 amino acids. For the CDR3, the DNA is TGTGCCAGTACCGCAACCCCTGAGGCGGGGCTCACGCAGTATTTT. It encodes CASTATPEAGLTQYF.

The V call is TRBV9, the J call TRBJ2-1, with 8 positions matching TRBD2. Germline V gene data show CDR1 as SGDLS and CDR2 as YYNGEE. V was pared by 6 bases and J by 8 bases, with 7 bases of the junction left unmatched. The CDR3 totals 13 residues. CDR3 in amino acids: CASNPGLADEQFF. The CDR3 DNA reads TGTGCCAGCAACCCAGGACTAGCCGATGAGCAGTTCTTC.

The chain has TRBV7-7 and TRBJ2-2, with D perhaps matching TRBD2 (6 bases). The CDR3 has 14 residues. Germline lookup yields CDR1 SSHAT and CDR2 FNYEAQ (reference sequence). V shed 5 bases and J shed 4 bases, with 11 bases lying between them. The CDR3 reads CASSPTRGTGELFF. The CDR3 nucleotides read TGTGCCAGCAGCCCGACTAGGGGCACCGGGGAGCTGTTTTTT.

The genes are TRBV2 and TRBJ1-5; D remains ambiguous. This CDR3 has 12 residues. Trimming cost V 4 bases and J 4 bases, with 5 bases left between them. From germline, CDR1 is SNHLY and CDR2 FYNNEI. This CDR3 is CASSGRNQPQHF. The CDR3 nucleotides read TGTGCCAGCAGTGGCAGAAATCAGCCCCAGCATTTT.

This chain uses TRBV5-1 with TRBJ1-1; 7 positions agree with TRBD1. The CDR3 runs 16 residues. J was trimmed by 0 bases and V by 6 bases; bases with no gene match: 11. Germline V lookup: CDR1 SGHRS, CDR2 YFSETQ. CDR3 loop: CASTKGTETMNTEAFF. In DNA, the CDR3 is TGCGCCAGCACGAAGGGGACAGAGACCATGAACACTGAAGCTTTCTTT.

V usage is TRBV6-2 or TRBV6-3 and J usage is TRBJ1-1, with D maybe TRBD1 (5 bases). Germline V gene lookup returns CDR1 MNHEY and CDR2 SVGEGT. The CDR3 runs 14 residues. V lost 0 bases and J 0 bases, leaving 5 bases between the germline ends. The CDR3 bases are TGTGCCAGCAGTTACTCGACAGTGAACACTGAAGCTTTCTTT. Protein sequence: CASSYSTVNTEAFF.

This sequence joins TRBV20-1 and TRBJ1-2; D is ambiguous. The CDR3 spans 11 residues. The germline V and J ends were trimmed by 6 bases and 7 bases, with 12 bases remaining between them. From germline, CDR1 is DFQATT and CDR2 SNEGSKA (reference sequence). The CDR3 loop is CSADLKVGYTF. The DNA of the CDR3 is TGCAGTGCCGACCTTAAGGTTGGCTACACCTTC.

This chain uses TRBV6-5 with TRBJ1-5; no reliable D call. Per the germline V gene, CDR1 is MNHEY and CDR2 is SVGAGI. The germline V and J ends were trimmed by 5 bases and 0 bases, with 8 bases remaining between them. The CDR3 is 14 residues long. The CDR3 sequence is CASSITHSNQPQHF. For the CDR3, the DNA is TGTGCCAGCAGTATTACACATAGCAATCAGCCCCAGCATTTT.